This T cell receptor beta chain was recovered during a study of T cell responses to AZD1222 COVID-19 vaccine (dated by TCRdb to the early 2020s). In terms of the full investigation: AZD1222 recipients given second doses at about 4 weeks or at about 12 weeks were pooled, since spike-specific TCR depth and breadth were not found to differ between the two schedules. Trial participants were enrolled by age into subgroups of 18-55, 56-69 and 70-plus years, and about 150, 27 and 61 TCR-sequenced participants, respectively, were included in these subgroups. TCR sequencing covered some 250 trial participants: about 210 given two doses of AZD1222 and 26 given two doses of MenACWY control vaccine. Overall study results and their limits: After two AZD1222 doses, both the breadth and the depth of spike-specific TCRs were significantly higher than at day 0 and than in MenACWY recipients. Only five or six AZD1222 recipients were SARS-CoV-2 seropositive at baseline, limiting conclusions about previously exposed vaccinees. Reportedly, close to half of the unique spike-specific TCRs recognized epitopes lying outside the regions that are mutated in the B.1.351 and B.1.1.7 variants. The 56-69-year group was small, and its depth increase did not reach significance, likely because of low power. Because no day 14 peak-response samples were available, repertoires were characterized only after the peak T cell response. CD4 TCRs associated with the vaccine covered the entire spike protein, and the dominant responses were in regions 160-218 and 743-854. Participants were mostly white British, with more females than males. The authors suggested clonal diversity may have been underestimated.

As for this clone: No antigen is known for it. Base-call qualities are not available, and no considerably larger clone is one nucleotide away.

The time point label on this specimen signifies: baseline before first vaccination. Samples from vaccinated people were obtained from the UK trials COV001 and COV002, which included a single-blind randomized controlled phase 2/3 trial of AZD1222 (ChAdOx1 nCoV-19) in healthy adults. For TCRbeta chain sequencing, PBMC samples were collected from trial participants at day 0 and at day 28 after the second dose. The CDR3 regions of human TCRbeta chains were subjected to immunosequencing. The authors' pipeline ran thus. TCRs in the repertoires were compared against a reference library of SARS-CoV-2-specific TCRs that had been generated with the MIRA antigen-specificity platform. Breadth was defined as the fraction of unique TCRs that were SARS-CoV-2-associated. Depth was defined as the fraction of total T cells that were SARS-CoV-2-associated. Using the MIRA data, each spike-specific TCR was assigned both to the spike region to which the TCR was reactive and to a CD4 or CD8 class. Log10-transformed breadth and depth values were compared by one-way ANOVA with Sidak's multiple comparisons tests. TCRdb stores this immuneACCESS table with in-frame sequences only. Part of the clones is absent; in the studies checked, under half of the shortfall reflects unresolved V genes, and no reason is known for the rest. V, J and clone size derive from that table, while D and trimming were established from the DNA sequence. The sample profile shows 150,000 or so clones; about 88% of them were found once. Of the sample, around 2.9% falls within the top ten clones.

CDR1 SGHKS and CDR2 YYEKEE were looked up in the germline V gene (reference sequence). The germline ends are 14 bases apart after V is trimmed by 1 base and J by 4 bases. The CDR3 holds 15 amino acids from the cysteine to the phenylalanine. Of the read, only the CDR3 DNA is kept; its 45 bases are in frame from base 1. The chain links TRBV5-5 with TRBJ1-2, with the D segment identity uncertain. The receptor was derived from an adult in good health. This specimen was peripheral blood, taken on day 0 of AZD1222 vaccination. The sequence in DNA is TGTGCCAGCAGCTTGTTTGGGGAAGCTAGCTATGGCTACACCTTC. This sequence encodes CASSLFGEASYGYTF.